The 27 T cell receptor beta chains listed next were all sequenced from one sample in a study of blood T cell repertoires in COVID-19. The data were produced by immunoSEQ multiplex PCR, yet TCRdb's version contains in-frame clones alone and is incomplete. The table shows about 110,000 clones, with 84% occurring only once. Sequenced material: peripheral blood. The source of these receptors is a woman aged 50 to 60 with acute or convalescent COVID-19.

This rearrangement joins TRBV28 to TRBJ1-2; D unclear. CDR1 and CDR2 (germline): MDHEN, SYDVKM. Trimming took 7 bases from V and 7 from J, leaving 19 bases between them. This CDR3 has 14 residues. CDR3 protein: CASTLREDLGGYTF. The CDR3 DNA follows: TGTGCCAGCACCCTTCGGGAGGATCTGGGTGGCTACACCTTC.

This chain joins TRBV19 and TRBJ1-2; possible D gene TRBD1, 5 bases. The germline gives CDR1 LNHDA, CDR2 SQIVND (reference sequence). This CDR3 has 14 amino acids. Trimming removed 7 bases at V and 8 bases at J, with 20 bases between. CDR3 nucleotide sequence: TGTGCCAGTAATCACCTAGGGACCGGGGGGGGCTACACCTTC. It encodes CASNHLGTGGGYTF.

The chain combines TRBV5-1 with TRBJ1-1; TRBD1 might be the D (6 bases). The CDR3 is made up of 15 amino acids. V was pared by 4 bases and J by 4 bases, with 17 bases between. Germline assignment: CDR1 SGHRS and CDR2 YFSETQ. In DNA, the CDR3 is TGCGCCAGCAGCCCAACTCAGAGGGGGTCCACTGAAGCTTTCTTT. This sequence encodes CASSPTQRGSTEAFF. The full variable domain, in which reference TRBV5-1 and TRBJ1-1 provide the parts outside the CDR3, is KAGVTQTPRYLIKTRGQQVTLSCSPISGHRSVSWYQQTPGQGLQFLFEYFSETQRNKGNFPGRFSGRQFSNSRSEMNVSTLELGDSALYLCASSPTQRGSTEAFFGQGTRLTVV.

This chain uses TRBV19 with TRBJ2-7; D might be TRBD1 (6 bases). V lost 6 bases to trimming and J lost 3 bases, with 12 bases between them. This CDR3 spans 13 amino acids. Germline-derived CDR1 and CDR2 are LNHDA and SQIVND (reference sequence). The CDR3 protein is CASRRTGYYEQYF. DNA of the CDR3: TGTGCCAGTAGGCGAACAGGGTACTACGAGCAGTACTTC.

The rearrangement uses TRBV28 and TRBJ1-2; perhaps TRBD1 as D (6 bases). The CDR3 sequence is 15 residues long. Deletions cut 5 bases from V and 4 bases from J, with 17 bases between. CDR1 MDHEN and CDR2 SYDVKM come from the germline V gene. CDR3 nucleotide sequence: TGTGCCAGCAGTCTCCTGAGTCAGGGGAGCTATGGCTACACCTTC. Translating gives CASSLLSQGSYGYTF.

The gene calls are TRBV30 and TRBJ1-1; D possibly corresponds to TRBD1 (5 bases). V lost 1 base and J lost 0, with 15 bases in between. In germline, CDR1 is GTSNPN, CDR2 SVGIG (reference sequence). The CDR3 loop spans 16 amino acids. DNA for the CDR3: TGTGCCTGGAGTGGCGCGCTTCTCAGGGTGAACACTGAAGCTTTCTTT. Residues: CAWSGALLRVNTEAFF.

This clone was counted only a few times. The V gene is TRBV18, the J gene TRBJ1-3, with 8 bases matching TRBD1. V gave up 4 bases and J gave up 2 bases; unmatched junction bases: 7. The germline gives CDR1 KGHSH, CDR2 LQKENI. The CDR3 extends over 16 amino acids. CDR3 bases: TGTGCCAGCTCACTACAGGGGGATGAGACTGGAAACACCATATATTTT. Translating gives CASSLQGDETGNTIYF. The full variable domain, with the rest looked up from reference TRBV18 and TRBJ1-3, is NAGVMQNPRHLVRRRGQEARLRCSPMKGHSHVYWYRQLPEEGLKFMVYLQKENIIDESGMPKERFSAEFPKEGPSILRIQQVVRGDSAAYFCASSLQGDETGNTIYFGEGSWLTVV.

The rearrangement joins TRBV5-1 to TRBJ1-2, with 7 positions matching TRBD1. J lost 4 bases, V lost 4 bases, and 10 bases had no gene match. This CDR3 is 15 amino acids long. Germline CDR1 and CDR2: SGHRS and YFSETQ. Written as DNA, the CDR3 is TGCGCCAGCAGCCCCTTGGAGGGGGCGTCCTATGGCTACACCTTC. This translates into CASSPLEGASYGYTF.

The genes are TRBV5-1 and TRBJ1-6; maybe TRBD1 (5 bases). Trimming stripped 4 bases from V and 5 bases from J, with 13 bases between. Germline CDR1 reads SGHRS; CDR2 reads YFSETQ. The CDR3 covers 15 residues. The CDR3 coding sequence is TGCGCCAGCAGCATGGGACCGGGGAATAATTCACCCCTCCACTTT. Translated, it gives CASSMGPGNNSPLHF.

The DNA for the CDR3 is TGTGCCAGCAGCTCGGGAGGGATACGGCGGGGGGGCAAAGATACGCAGTATTTT. Protein sequence: CASSSGGIRRGGKDTQYF. V usage is TRBV7-6 and J usage is TRBJ2-3; TRBD2 matches at 9 bases. The V gene end was trimmed by 4 bases and the J gene end by 5 bases; junction bases not matched to a gene: 16. This CDR3 contains 18 residues. The V gene's germline CDR1 is SGHVS and CDR2 FNYEAQ.

J is TRBJ2-7 and V is TRBV3-1 (or the pseudogene TRBV3-2); D perhaps matches TRBD2 (6 bases). V gave up 4 bases and J gave up 6 bases, with 16 bases separating them. Germline lookup yields CDR1 LGHDT and CDR2 YNNKEL (reference sequence). The CDR3 is 14 amino acids. CDR3 DNA sequence: TGTGCCAGCAGCCTCCTGGAATTGGGGGGCGAGCAGTACTTC. Amino acid sequence: CASSLLELGGEQYF.

The V call is TRBV11-3, the J call TRBJ2-5; D is undetermined. Germline assignment: CDR1 SGHNT and CDR2 YENEEA. CDR3 size: 13 residues. Trimming took 1 base from V and 4 from J, leaving 7 bases between them. The CDR3: CASSLGGAETQYF. DNA of the CDR3: TGTGCCAGCAGCTTAGGCGGTGCAGAGACCCAGTACTTC.

The rearrangement joins TRBV24-1 to TRBJ1-2; 8 bases are a match to TRBD1. CDR1 and CDR2 from the germline V gene are KGHDR and SFDVKD. The J segment lost 3 bases and the V segment lost 5 bases, leaving 19 bases of the junction unmatched. The CDR3 contains 19 residues. The CDR3 spells CATSGGTGSLTGAYYGYTF. CDR3 sequence (DNA): TGTGCCACCAGTGGGGGTACGGGATCTCTGACAGGGGCGTACTATGGCTACACCTTC.

The chain carries TRBV5-6 and TRBJ1-1, with 9 bases lining up with TRBD1. This CDR3 has 14 amino acids. Germline CDR1 reads SGHDT; CDR2 reads YYEEEE. The junction had 7 bases not matched to a gene; V was cut back by 5 bases and J by 5 bases. The CDR3 loop is CASRPGTGTTEAFF. CDR3 DNA: TGTGCCAGCAGACCCGGGACAGGGACTACTGAAGCTTTCTTT.

The V gene is TRBV12-5, the J gene TRBJ2-1, with D tentatively TRBD2 (6 bases). The CDR3 is 15 amino acids. Trimming shortened V by 4 bases and J by 4 bases, and 14 bases separated the two germline ends. Germline values: CDR1 LGHNT, CDR2 FRNRAP. CDR3 amino acids: CASGSSSARYNEQFF. In DNA form, the CDR3 reads TGTGCTAGTGGTTCATCTAGCGCGAGGTACAATGAGCAGTTCTTC.

The chain is built from TRBV5-5 and TRBJ1-6; D is unclear. Germline loops: CDR1 SGHKS, CDR2 YYEKEE (reference sequence). The CDR3 extends over 13 amino acids. V lost 0 bases and J 8 bases, leaving 6 bases between the germline ends. CDR3 DNA: TGTGCCAGCAGCTTGGGGGAGTATTCACCCCTCCACTTT. It codes for CASSLGEYSPLHF.

The chain couples TRBV10-3 to TRBJ2-7; TRBD1 matches 9 bases. The CDR3 consists of 16 residues. Germline V gene sequence: CDR1 ENHRY, CDR2 SYGVKD. V shed 5 bases, J shed 2 bases, and the junction held 10 bases outside the gene matches. The CDR3 spells CAISPSGTGSPYEQYF. CDR3 sequence (DNA): TGTGCCATCAGTCCTTCCGGGACAGGGTCCCCCTACGAGCAGTACTTC.

This clone was observed a handful of times. This rearrangement joins TRBV5-1 to TRBJ2-5; the match to TRBD1 covers 10 bases. Germline CDR1 and CDR2: SGHRS and YFSETQ. Germline trimming cut 4 bases from V and 1 base from J; bases unmatched to any gene: 1. There are 14 residues in the CDR3. As DNA, the CDR3 is TGCGCCAGCAGCAGGACAGGGGGCCAAGAGACCCAGTACTTC. Protein: CASSRTGGQETQYF.

This chain uses TRBV11-2 with TRBJ1-2; D is ambiguous. V dropped 2 bases and J dropped 3 bases, with 13 bases sitting between them. The CDR3 spans 15 residues. In germline, CDR1 is SGHAT, CDR2 FQNNGV. CDR3 in amino acids: CASSLSGLWDYGYTF. CDR3 sequence (DNA): TGTGCCAGCAGCTTAAGCGGTTTGTGGGACTATGGCTACACCTTC.

J is TRBJ2-7 and V is TRBV6-5; 9 nucleotides align to TRBD2. CDR3 length: 14 amino acids. The V segment lost 0 bases and the J segment 5 bases; nucleotides outside the gene matches: 2. Germline V CDR1 and CDR2: MNHEY, SVGAGI. The DNA of the CDR3 is TGTGCCAGCAGTTACTCAGGACTAGCGAACGAGCAGTACTTC. Translation gives CASSYSGLANEQYF.

This chain uses TRBV9 with TRBJ2-1; a weak D match, TRBD1 (6 bases). CDR1 is SGDLS and CDR2 is YYNGEE in the germline V gene. Trimming pared 0 bases from V and 4 bases from J, leaving 11 bases between. The CDR3 has 15 amino acids. The CDR3 DNA sequence: TGTGCCAGCAGCGTAGAGGGGGACACGTACAATGAGCAGTTCTTC. Translated, it gives CASSVEGDTYNEQFF.

With respect to this clone: One end of the junction fails to match germline, which may point to a read error. The genes are TRBV3-1 (or the pseudogene TRBV3-2) and TRBJ2-5; tentative D call: TRBD2 (5 bases). This CDR3 comprises 14 residues. Germline V lookup: CDR1 LGHDT, CDR2 YNNKEL (reference sequence). The DNA of the CDR3 is TGTGCCAGCAGCCATTCAAGAGGACTCGAGAACCAGTACTTC. This sequence encodes CASSHSRGLENQYF.

The rearrangement links TRBV5-1 to TRBJ1-6; TRBD1 aligns across 8 bases. The CDR3 loop spans 17 amino acids. Germline-derived CDR1 and CDR2 are SGHRS and YFSETQ. V shed 4 bases, J shed 0 bases, and the junction held 6 bases outside the gene matches. CDR3 protein: CASSEGQGGSYNSPLHF. As DNA, the CDR3 is TGCGCCAGCAGCGAAGGACAGGGCGGCTCCTATAATTCACCCCTCCACTTT. Using reference TRBV5-1 and TRBJ1-6 for the parts outside the CDR3, the full variable domain is KAGVTQTPRYLIKTRGQQVTLSCSPISGHRSVSWYQQTPGQGLQFLFEYFSETQRNKGNFPGRFSGRQFSNSRSEMNVSTLELGDSALYLCASSEGQGGSYNSPLHFGNGTRLTVT.

V is TRBV7-3 and J is TRBJ2-3; D is possibly TRBD2 (5 bases). Deletions cut 3 bases from V and 4 bases from J, with 8 bases between. CDR1 and CDR2 (germline): SGHTA, FQGTGA. CDR3 length: 13 residues. CDR3 residues: CASSFRGSDTQYF. CDR3 nucleotides: TGTGCCAGCAGCTTCCGGGGATCAGATACGCAGTATTTT.

V is TRBV5-6 and J is TRBJ2-3, with D possibly being TRBD2 (6 bases). Trimming removed 1 base at V and 4 bases at J, with 16 bases between. The CDR3 spans 16 residues. Germline V CDR1 and CDR2: SGHDT, YYEEEE. CDR3 DNA sequence: TGTGCCAGCAGCTTGAGGAGGGAACTCCCCCCAGATACGCAGTATTTT. This translates into CASSLRRELPPDTQYF.

The CDR3 DNA sequence: TGTGCCAGCAGCTCGGACAGGGTAGCGGCATACACCTTC. Translated: CASSSDRVAAYTF. The chain is built from TRBV7-9 and TRBJ1-2; 8 nucleotides align to TRBD1. The V gene's germline CDR1 is SEHNR and CDR2 FQNEAQ (reference sequence). The J segment lost 11 bases and the V segment lost 4 bases, leaving 9 bases of the junction unmatched. The CDR3 totals 13 residues.

This rearrangement joins TRBV18 to TRBJ1-2; D is ambiguous. The CDR3 is 15 amino acids. The germline V gene encodes CDR1 KGHSH and CDR2 LQKENI. Trimming took off 6 bases at V and 0 bases at J, with 14 bases between the two ends. The CDR3 DNA follows: TGTGCCAGCTCCACCCAGAGGAAGGCTAACTATGGCTACACCTTC. This encodes CASSTQRKANYGYTF.